These T cell receptor beta chains were read from a single sample in a study of blood T cell repertoires in COVID-19. The assay was immunoSEQ multiplex PCR, and TCRdb's table has in-frame clones only and misses some. The sample carries some 83,000 clones, approximately 82% recorded once. Specimen: peripheral blood. The receptor source for this set is a human donor in a cohort sampled during active COVID-19. CDR3s include the opening cysteine and the closing phenylalanine or tryptophan. A D gene is named only where the DNA matches it firmly. A row's size may be missing; if present it is once, few, many or a size class.

J gene: TRBJ1-4
clone size: -
D gene: -
V gene: TRBV18
CDR3 DNA: TGTGCCAGCTCACCCGGGACAACCTTATCGGGTAATGAAAAACTGTTTTTT
CDR3 protein: CASSPGTTLSGNEKLFF

J gene: TRBJ2-1
clone size: -
D gene: TRBD2
V gene: TRBV11-2
CDR3 DNA: TGTGCCAGCAGCTTATCCTCTAGCGGGGGCCAACGGGGGAATGAGCAGTTCTTC
CDR3 protein: CASSLSSSGGQRGNEQFF

J gene: TRBJ1-2
clone size: -
D gene: TRBD1
V gene: TRBV7-6
CDR3 DNA: TGTGCCAGCAGCATGATGATGGGACAGGGGGCGGGCGGCTACACCTTC
CDR3 protein: CASSMMMGQGAGGYTF

J gene: TRBJ1-2
clone size: -
D gene: TRBD1
V gene: TRBV5-4
CDR3 DNA: TGTGCCAGCAGCTTGGGGACAGGGGGCGATGGCTACACCTTC
CDR3 protein: CASSLGTGGDGYTF

J gene: TRBJ2-2
clone size: -
D gene: TRBD1
V gene: TRBV5-1
CDR3 DNA: TGCGCCAGCAGCGAGTCCCCTTCAGGGGGCACAAGTACCGGGGAGCTGTTTTTT
CDR3 protein: CASSESPSGGTSTGELFF

J gene: TRBJ1-2
clone size: -
D gene: TRBD1
V gene: TRBV28
CDR3 DNA: TGTGCCAGCAGTTTGACAGGGAGTTTCTTTAGGGACTATGGCTACACCTTC
CDR3 protein: CASSLTGSFFRDYGYTF

J gene: TRBJ1-1
clone size: -
D gene: -
V gene: TRBV28
CDR3 DNA: TGTGCCAGTGGGTTGGGGGGAGGGACTGAAGCTTTCTTT
CDR3 protein: CASGLGGGTEAFF

J gene: TRBJ1-5
clone size: -
D gene: TRBD1
V gene: TRBV19
CDR3 DNA: TGTGCCAGTAGTAAGGGGACAGGGGTCCAGCCCCAGCATTTT
CDR3 protein: CASSKGTGVQPQHF

J gene: TRBJ2-3
clone size: -
D gene: -
V gene: TRBV27
CDR3 DNA: TGTGCCAGCAGTCATGGCGGGGAGGATACGCAGTATTTT
CDR3 protein: CASSHGGEDTQYF

J gene: TRBJ2-1
clone size: -
D gene: TRBD1
V gene: TRBV9
CDR3 DNA: TGTGCCAGCAGCACCCGTGAACCCGACAGGGTGGCCTCCAATGAGCAGTTCTTC
CDR3 protein: CASSTREPDRVASNEQFF

J gene: TRBJ2-7
clone size: -
D gene: -
V gene: TRBV7-9
CDR3 DNA: TGTGCCAGCAGCTTACGGGGGACCTCCTACGAGCAGTACTTC
CDR3 protein: CASSLRGTSYEQYF

J gene: TRBJ1-6
clone size: -
D gene: TRBD1
V gene: TRBV28
CDR3 DNA: TGTGCCAGCAGTTTGAGCAACAGGGGTAATTCACCCCTCCACTTT
CDR3 protein: CASSLSNRGNSPLHF

J gene: TRBJ1-5
clone size: -
D gene: TRBD1
V gene: TRBV9
CDR3 DNA: TGTGCCAGCAGCGTAGGGACAGGGGAAATTGGTAGCAATCAGCCCCAGCATTTT
CDR3 protein: CASSVGTGEIGSNQPQHF

J gene: TRBJ1-5
clone size: -
D gene: -
V gene: TRBV2
CDR3 DNA: TGTGCCAGCAGTGAAATGGGGACAACCAATCAGCCCCAGCATTTT
CDR3 protein: CASSEMGTTNQPQHF

J gene: TRBJ1-1
clone size: -
D gene: -
V gene: TRBV10-3
CDR3 DNA: TGTGCCATCAGTGAGTCTTTGAACTCGTTGGCTGAAGCTTTCTTT
CDR3 protein: CAISESLNSLAEAFF

J gene: TRBJ1-3
clone size: -
D gene: -
V gene: TRBV12-3/TRBV12-4
CDR3 DNA: TGTGCCAGCAGTTCTCCACACCCACCCTTT
CDR3 protein: CASSSPHPPF

J gene: TRBJ1-2
clone size: once
D gene: -
V gene: TRBV24-1
CDR3 DNA: TGTGCCACCAGTAAGGACAGCCTCTGGGGCTACACCTTC
CDR3 protein: CATSKDSLWGYTF

J gene: TRBJ2-2
clone size: -
D gene: TRBD2
V gene: TRBV5-4
CDR3 DNA: TGTGCCAGCAGGCCCCCGGGACTAGGAGACACCGGGGAGCTGTTTTTT
CDR3 protein: CASRPPGLGDTGELFF

J gene: TRBJ2-1
clone size: -
D gene: TRBD2
V gene: TRBV24-1
CDR3 DNA: TGTGCCACCGGGGCGGGGGGGCTCAATGAGCAGTTCTTC
CDR3 protein: CATGAGGLNEQFF

J gene: TRBJ1-3
clone size: few
D gene: -
V gene: TRBV9
CDR3 DNA: TGTGCCAGCAGCCCCCAAATTGCTGGAAACACCATATATTTT
CDR3 protein: CASSPQIAGNTIYF

J gene: TRBJ1-1
clone size: -
D gene: -
V gene: TRBV18
CDR3 DNA: TGTGCCAGCTCAGTGCGGGGCACTGAAGCTTTCTTT
CDR3 protein: CASSVRGTEAFF

J gene: TRBJ1-5
clone size: -
D gene: TRBD1
V gene: TRBV19
CDR3 DNA: TGTGCCAGTAGTGGGGACAGGGGTGGCAATCAGCCCCAGCATTTT
CDR3 protein: CASSGDRGGNQPQHF

J gene: TRBJ2-3
clone size: -
D gene: -
V gene: TRBV19
CDR3 DNA: TGTGCCAGTAGTATAGGACATTCCACAGATACGCAGTATTTT
CDR3 protein: CASSIGHSTDTQYF

J gene: TRBJ2-5
clone size: few
D gene: TRBD1
V gene: TRBV5-1
CDR3 DNA: TGCGCCAGCAGCTTTACAGGGGGCCGAGAGACCCAGTACTTC
CDR3 protein: CASSFTGGRETQYF

J gene: TRBJ1-2
clone size: -
D gene: -
V gene: TRBV6-1
CDR3 DNA: TGTGCCAGCAGTGAAGCAGGGGATGGCTACACCTTC
CDR3 protein: CASSEAGDGYTF

J gene: TRBJ2-7
clone size: -
D gene: -
V gene: TRBV5-5
CDR3 DNA: TGTGCCAGCAGCTTGAAGGTAGCTCTGCAATTCTACGAGCAGTACTTC
CDR3 protein: CASSLKVALQFYEQYF

J gene: TRBJ2-7
clone size: -
D gene: TRBD2
V gene: TRBV29-1
CDR3 DNA: TGCAGCGTTGTAGGGCTAGCGGGGAACGAGCAGTACTTC
CDR3 protein: CSVVGLAGNEQYF

J gene: TRBJ1-2
clone size: few
D gene: -
V gene: TRBV5-4
CDR3 DNA: TGTGCCAGCAGGCCTCCAGGGGACTATGGCTACACCTTC
CDR3 protein: CASRPPGDYGYTF

J gene: TRBJ2-7
clone size: once
D gene: -
V gene: TRBV6-5
CDR3 DNA: TGTGCCGGATCCGTAGGGGCTTACGAGCAGTACTTC
CDR3 protein: CAGSVGAYEQYF

J gene: TRBJ2-5
clone size: few
D gene: TRBD1
V gene: TRBV5-1
CDR3 DNA: TGCGCCAGCCACTACGGGACAGGACATCAAGAGACCCAGTACTTC
CDR3 protein: CASHYGTGHQETQYF

J gene: TRBJ2-7
clone size: -
D gene: TRBD2
V gene: TRBV5-6
CDR3 DNA: TGTGCCAGCAGCCCGGGGGGATTGGGCGAGCAGTACTTC
CDR3 protein: CASSPGGLGEQYF

J gene: TRBJ2-1
clone size: -
D gene: TRBD2
V gene: TRBV5-1
CDR3 DNA: TGCGCCAGCAGCTCGGAGGGACTAGACCCCTACAATGAGCAGTTCTTC
CDR3 protein: CASSSEGLDPYNEQFF

J gene: TRBJ1-6
clone size: -
D gene: -
V gene: TRBV7-6
CDR3 DNA: TGTGCCAGCAGCTTAACACAGAGAAATTCACCCCTCCACTTT
CDR3 protein: CASSLTQRNSPLHF

J gene: TRBJ2-3
clone size: -
D gene: TRBD2
V gene: TRBV5-1
CDR3 DNA: TGCGCCAGCAGCCCGGGACTAGCGGGGGGGCTTGGCACAGATACGCAGTATTTT
CDR3 protein: CASSPGLAGGLGTDTQYF

J gene: TRBJ2-3
clone size: -
D gene: TRBD1
V gene: TRBV5-4
CDR3 DNA: TGTGCCAGCAGCTCCGGGACAGGACACACAGATACGCAGTATTTT
CDR3 protein: CASSSGTGHTDTQYF

J gene: TRBJ1-5
clone size: -
D gene: -
V gene: TRBV2
CDR3 DNA: TGTGCCAGCTCCAAAAGAGGAGCCCCGGGACAGCCCCAGCATTTT
CDR3 protein: CASSKRGAPGQPQHF

J gene: TRBJ1-3
clone size: -
D gene: -
V gene: TRBV9
CDR3 DNA: TGTGCCAGCAGCGTAGAAGCGGTGCACTCTGGAAACACCATATATTTT
CDR3 protein: CASSVEAVHSGNTIYF

J gene: TRBJ1-3
clone size: -
D gene: TRBD1
V gene: TRBV9
CDR3 DNA: TGTGCCAGCAGCGTAGGTCTGACAGGGGCTGGAAACACCATATATTTT
CDR3 protein: CASSVGLTGAGNTIYF

J gene: TRBJ1-1
clone size: few
D gene: -
V gene: TRBV28
CDR3 DNA: TGTGCCAGCCGATTCTGGGGCAAGAGTACGAACACTGAAGCTTTCTTT
CDR3 protein: CASRFWGKSTNTEAFF

J gene: TRBJ1-3
clone size: -
D gene: -
V gene: TRBV28
CDR3 DNA: TGTGCCAGCAGTCCCGTGGGAGGCTCTGGAAACACCATATATTTT
CDR3 protein: CASSPVGGSGNTIYF

J gene: TRBJ1-4
clone size: -
D gene: -
V gene: TRBV15
CDR3 DNA: TGTGCCACCAGCAGAGATTGGGGGGGTAATGAAAAACTGTTTTTT
CDR3 protein: CATSRDWGGNEKLFF

J gene: TRBJ2-2
clone size: -
D gene: TRBD2
V gene: TRBV4-1
CDR3 DNA: TGCGCCAGCAGCCAACGGGCGGGGCTAGCGGCTAACACCGGGGAGCTGTTTTTT
CDR3 protein: CASSQRAGLAANTGELFF

J gene: TRBJ2-5
clone size: -
D gene: TRBD1
V gene: TRBV27
CDR3 DNA: TGTGCCAGCAGTTTATTAGGGGGCGGAGAGACCCAGTACTTC
CDR3 protein: CASSLLGGGETQYF

J gene: TRBJ1-2
clone size: -
D gene: -
V gene: TRBV7-9
CDR3 DNA: TGTGCCAGCAGTAATCCAAGACAGCTCTATGGCTACACCTTC
CDR3 protein: CASSNPRQLYGYTF

J gene: TRBJ2-1
clone size: once
D gene: TRBD2
V gene: TRBV19
CDR3 DNA: TGTGCCAGTAGTATAGATCGGGGGGATGAGCAGTTCTTC
CDR3 protein: CASSIDRGDEQFF

J gene: TRBJ2-7
clone size: -
D gene: -
V gene: TRBV3-1/TRBV3-2
CDR3 DNA: TGTGCCAGCAGCCAAGATCCGAGGCCCGAGCAGTACTTC
CDR3 protein: CASSQDPRPEQYF

J gene: TRBJ2-5
clone size: -
D gene: -
V gene: TRBV5-1
CDR3 DNA: TGCGCCAGCAGCTTAGACAGCAAAGAGACCCAGTACTTC
CDR3 protein: CASSLDSKETQYF

J gene: TRBJ1-3
clone size: -
D gene: TRBD1
V gene: TRBV30
CDR3 DNA: TGTGCCTGGAGGGACAGGTCAAGGGGAAACACCATATATTTT
CDR3 protein: CAWRDRSRGNTIYF

J gene: TRBJ2-2
clone size: -
D gene: -
V gene: TRBV4-1
CDR3 DNA: TGCGCCAGCAGCCAACTAACCACCGGGGAGCTGTTTTTT
CDR3 protein: CASSQLTTGELFF

J gene: TRBJ1-5
clone size: -
D gene: -
V gene: TRBV6-5
CDR3 DNA: TGTGCCAGCAGCCCAGCGCATAGCAATCAGCCCCAGCATTTT
CDR3 protein: CASSPAHSNQPQHF

J gene: TRBJ1-4
clone size: -
D gene: -
V gene: TRBV5-1
CDR3 DNA: TGCGCCAGCAGCTTGCGCCCGGGGTCCTTCGATGAAAAACTGTTTTTT
CDR3 protein: CASSLRPGSFDEKLFF

J gene: TRBJ2-2
clone size: few
D gene: -
V gene: TRBV28
CDR3 DNA: TGTGCCAGTCGGACAGTCCCCACCGGGGAGCTGTTTTTT
CDR3 protein: CASRTVPTGELFF